This T cell receptor (beta chain) was sequenced during a study of blood T cell repertoires in COVID-19. About the study: Some COVID-19 samples were acute and others convalescent; all came from the United States, Italy and Spain.

The table came from immunoSEQ multiplex PCR; TCRdb's copy has only in-frame clones and leaves some out. The sample yields about 110,000 clones, about 87% seen once. The length of the CDR3 is 12 residues. Germline-derived CDR1 and CDR2 are WSHSY and SAAADI. Trimming pared 3 bases from V and 7 bases from J, leaving 9 bases between. The chain has TRBV10-2 and TRBJ1-2; D is unclear. This sequence was found in a man in his fifties or sixties with active or convalescent COVID-19. Sequenced material: peripheral blood. The chain's CDR3 is CASSEIQTGYTF. The DNA of the CDR3 is TGCGCCAGCAGTGAAATACAGACTGGCTACACCTTC.